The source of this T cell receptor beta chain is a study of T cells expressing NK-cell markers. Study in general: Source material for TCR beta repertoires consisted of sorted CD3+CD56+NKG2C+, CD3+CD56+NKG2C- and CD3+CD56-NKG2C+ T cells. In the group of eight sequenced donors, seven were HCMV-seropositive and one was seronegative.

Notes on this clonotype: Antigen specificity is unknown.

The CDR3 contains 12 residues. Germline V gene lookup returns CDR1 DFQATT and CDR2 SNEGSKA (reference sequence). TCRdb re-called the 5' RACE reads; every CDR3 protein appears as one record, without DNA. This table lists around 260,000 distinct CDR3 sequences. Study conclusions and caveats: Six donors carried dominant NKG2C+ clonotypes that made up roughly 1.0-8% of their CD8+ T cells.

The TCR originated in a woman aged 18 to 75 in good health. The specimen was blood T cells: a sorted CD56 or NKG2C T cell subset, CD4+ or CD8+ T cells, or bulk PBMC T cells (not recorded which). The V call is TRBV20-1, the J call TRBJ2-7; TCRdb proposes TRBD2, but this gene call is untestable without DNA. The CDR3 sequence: CGAGTPSYEQYF.